One and the same sample provided the 4 T cell receptor beta chains below, sequenced in a study of T-cell memory formation after mild COVID-19. TCRdb used MiXCR to reprocess the 5' RACE reads, holding one entry per CDR3 protein. The table records approximately 290,000 distinct CDR3 sequences, approximately 16% of them present only once. The sequenced sample consisted of PBMCs or a T cell subset sorted from them (not recorded which). Receptors originate from a man between 18 and 29 years old who had mild COVID-19 (a few samples of this study predate the infection). Cell type and time point are not known.

This clonotype appeared a few times. The chain couples TRBV7-2 to TRBJ1-6; D call uncertain. Germline V gene data show CDR1 as SGHTA and CDR2 as FQGNSA. This CDR3 contains 16 residues. V was cut by 2 bases and J by 6 bases, with 14 bases left in between. In DNA form, the CDR3 reads TGTGCCAGCAGCTTAAACGCCCCACGGAGTAATTCACCCCTCCACTTT. Its translation is CASSLNAPRSNSPLHF.

On this clonotype itself: Mismatch with germline at one junction end may stem from a read error. This sequence joins TRBV5-1 and TRBJ1-3, with D possibly being TRBD1 (6 bases). This CDR3 has 15 residues. Per germline, CDR1 SGHRS and CDR2 YFSETQ. The CDR3 DNA follows: TGCGCCAGCAGGTTGGGGGACATCTCTGGAAACACCATATATTTT. It yields the protein CASRLGDISGNTIYF.

This clonotype was seen at least ten times. The chain joins TRBV3-1 to TRBJ2-2; no reliable D call. The CDR3 covers 16 residues. Deletions cut 1 base from V and 3 bases from J, with 12 bases between. CDR1 LGHDT and CDR2 YNNKEL come from the germline V gene (reference sequence). CDR3 DNA: TGTGCCAGCAGCCAAGTTATCAAGAGGTACACCGGGGAGCTGTTTTTT. Encoded protein: CASSQVIKRYTGELFF.

This clonotype has a handful of counts. The chain is built from TRBV30 and TRBJ1-2; no reliable D call. The CDR3 runs to 14 residues. Germline V gene sequence: CDR1 GTSNPN, CDR2 SVGIG (reference sequence). Trimming took 0 bases from V and 8 from J, leaving 16 bases between them. CDR3 residues: CAWSVFSDAEGYTF. DNA for the CDR3: TGTGCCTGGAGTGTATTCTCAGACGCGGAAGGCTACACCTTC.